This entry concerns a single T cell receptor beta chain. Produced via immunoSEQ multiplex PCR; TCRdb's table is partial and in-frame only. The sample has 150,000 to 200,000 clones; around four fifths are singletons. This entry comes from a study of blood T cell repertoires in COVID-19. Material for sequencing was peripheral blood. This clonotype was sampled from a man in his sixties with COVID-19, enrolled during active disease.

This CDR3 reads CASSDHSGGTEAFF. DNA of the CDR3: TGTGCCAGCAGCGACCACTCAGGAGGAACTGAAGCTTTCTTT. The chain couples TRBV7-9 to TRBJ1-1; D is unclear. The V end was cut by 5 bases, the J end by 5 bases, with 15 bases between. The V gene's germline CDR1 is SEHNR and CDR2 FQNEAQ (reference sequence). This CDR3 has 14 residues.